The rows below give T cell receptor beta chains drawn from one sample of a study of cytomegalovirus exposure and HLA in healthy donors. Data came from immunoSEQ multiplex PCR; TCRdb stores just in-frame clones and leaves some out. The sample lists over 200,000 clones; 85% to 90% were seen once. The sequenced sample was PBMCs. Receptors originate from a young woman in good health and CMV-seronegative. The CDR3 runs from the conserved cysteine through the conserved F or W. The D gene is left open where the match is weak. Clone size is stated in some rows and not others, as once, few, many or a class when expanded.

clone_size: .
d_call: TRBD1
v_call: TRBV2
j_call: TRBJ2-5
cdr3_aa: CATQWDREETQYF
cdr3_nt: TGTGCCACCCAGTGGGACAGGGAAGAGACCCAGTACTTC

clone_size: .
d_call: TRBD2
v_call: TRBV7-2
j_call: TRBJ2-1
cdr3_aa: CASSPGLAASRLANEQFF
cdr3_nt: TGTGCCAGCAGCCCAGGACTAGCCGCGAGTCGTTTAGCAAATGAGCAGTTCTTC

clone_size: .
d_call: .
v_call: TRBV9
j_call: TRBJ1-5
cdr3_aa: CASSVGAGSSDQPQHF
cdr3_nt: TGTGCCAGCAGCGTAGGGGCGGGGTCATCGGATCAGCCCCAGCATTTT

clone_size: .
d_call: .
v_call: TRBV27
j_call: TRBJ1-2
cdr3_aa: CASSLSGRVIYGYTF
cdr3_nt: TGTGCCAGCAGTTTATCTGGCAGGGTAATCTATGGCTACACCTTC

clone_size: .
d_call: .
v_call: TRBV9
j_call: TRBJ2-7
cdr3_aa: CASSSRNSYEQYF
cdr3_nt: TGTGCCAGCAGCTCGAGAAACTCCTACGAGCAGTACTTC

clone_size: .
d_call: .
v_call: TRBV5-4
j_call: TRBJ2-7
cdr3_aa: CASSSGRGLGYEQYF
cdr3_nt: TGTGCCAGCAGCTCAGGAAGGGGGTTAGGGTACGAGCAGTACTTC

clone_size: .
d_call: .
v_call: TRBV29-1
j_call: TRBJ2-5
cdr3_aa: CSVERAPRFLGQYF
cdr3_nt: TGCAGCGTTGAGCGGGCTCCCCGTTTTTTGGGCCAGTACTTC

clone_size: once
d_call: .
v_call: TRBV2
j_call: TRBJ1-1
cdr3_aa: CASSEAGPEAFF
cdr3_nt: TGTGCCAGCAGTGAGGCGGGCCCTGAAGCTTTCTTT

clone_size: once
d_call: .
v_call: TRBV7-9
j_call: TRBJ1-2
cdr3_aa: CASSLREAAFNYGYTF
cdr3_nt: TGTGCCAGCAGCCTCAGGGAGGCGGCCTTTAACTATGGCTACACCTTC

clone_size: .
d_call: TRBD1
v_call: TRBV2
j_call: TRBJ1-2
cdr3_aa: CASSFGTANYGYTF
cdr3_nt: TGTGCCAGCAGTTTCGGGACAGCGAACTATGGCTACACCTTC

clone_size: .
d_call: TRBD1
v_call: TRBV25-1
j_call: TRBJ1-2
cdr3_aa: CASSPGTGEEYGYTF
cdr3_nt: TGTGCCAGCTCTCCCGGGACAGGGGAGGAGTATGGCTACACCTTC

clone_size: once
d_call: TRBD2
v_call: TRBV5-1
j_call: TRBJ2-5
cdr3_aa: CASSSGLAGGSSLRETQYF
cdr3_nt: TGCGCCAGCAGCTCTGGACTAGCGGGAGGAAGCAGTCTCCGAGAGACCCAGTACTTC

clone_size: .
d_call: TRBD1
v_call: TRBV28
j_call: TRBJ2-7
cdr3_aa: CASIGTGSYEQYF
cdr3_nt: TGTGCCAGCATCGGGACAGGAAGCTACGAGCAGTACTTC

clone_size: .
d_call: TRBD2
v_call: TRBV25-1
j_call: TRBJ2-5
cdr3_aa: CASAIRASGQETQYF
cdr3_nt: TGTGCCAGCGCTATCCGGGCTAGCGGACAAGAGACCCAGTACTTC

clone_size: .
d_call: TRBD1
v_call: TRBV5-8
j_call: TRBJ2-7
cdr3_aa: CASSVGQDADSYEQYF
cdr3_nt: TGTGCCAGCAGCGTTGGACAGGACGCGGATTCCTACGAGCAGTACTTC

clone_size: .
d_call: .
v_call: TRBV5-5
j_call: TRBJ2-1
cdr3_aa: CASSPGLVQFF
cdr3_nt: TGTGCCAGCAGCCCGGGACTTGTGCAGTTCTTC

clone_size: .
d_call: .
v_call: TRBV7-8
j_call: TRBJ1-4
cdr3_aa: CASSLSRGGRNEKLFF
cdr3_nt: TGTGCCAGCAGCTTATCCAGGGGTGGGCGAAATGAAAAACTGTTTTTT

clone_size: .
d_call: TRBD2
v_call: TRBV5-4
j_call: TRBJ2-3
cdr3_aa: CASSLSSTSGLAPDTQYF
cdr3_nt: TGTGCCAGCAGCTTGAGTAGTACATCGGGACTAGCACCAGATACGCAGTATTTT

clone_size: .
d_call: .
v_call: TRBV2
j_call: TRBJ2-7
cdr3_aa: CASSDGGALYEQYF
cdr3_nt: TGTGCCAGCAGTGATGGGGGGGCTCTTTACGAGCAGTACTTC

clone_size: .
d_call: TRBD2
v_call: TRBV29-1
j_call: TRBJ2-5
cdr3_aa: CSVEIAGDQETQYF
cdr3_nt: TGCAGCGTTGAAATAGCGGGAGACCAAGAGACCCAGTACTTC

clone_size: few
d_call: .
v_call: TRBV6-6
j_call: TRBJ1-5
cdr3_aa: CASSYGQASNQPQHF
cdr3_nt: TGTGCCAGCAGTTACGGGCAGGCGAGCAATCAGCCCCAGCATTTT

clone_size: once
d_call: .
v_call: TRBV28
j_call: TRBJ1-1
cdr3_aa: CASSSIDLEGTEAFF
cdr3_nt: TGTGCCAGCAGTTCCATCGACTTGGAGGGCACTGAAGCTTTCTTT

clone_size: .
d_call: TRBD1
v_call: TRBV6-1
j_call: TRBJ1-5
cdr3_aa: CASSFGQGAQPQHF
cdr3_nt: TGTGCCAGCAGCTTTGGACAGGGGGCTCAGCCCCAGCATTTT

clone_size: .
d_call: TRBD1
v_call: TRBV9
j_call: TRBJ2-5
cdr3_aa: CASSVDVTGGLRETQYF
cdr3_nt: TGTGCCAGCAGCGTAGACGTGACAGGGGGCCTAAGGGAGACCCAGTACTTC

clone_size: .
d_call: TRBD1
v_call: TRBV7-9
j_call: TRBJ2-7
cdr3_aa: CASSPGDRQPYEQYF
cdr3_nt: TGTGCCAGCAGCCCCGGGGACAGACAACCCTACGAGCAGTACTTC

clone_size: .
d_call: .
v_call: TRBV19
j_call: TRBJ2-3
cdr3_aa: CASSQPTPYTDTQYF
cdr3_nt: TGTGCCAGTAGTCAACCTACGCCCTACACAGATACGCAGTATTTT

clone_size: once
d_call: .
v_call: TRBV4-1
j_call: TRBJ2-1
cdr3_aa: CASSQVEGGFYNEQFF
cdr3_nt: TGCGCCAGCAGCCAAGTAGAAGGGGGATTCTACAATGAGCAGTTCTTC

clone_size: .
d_call: .
v_call: TRBV30
j_call: TRBJ2-7
cdr3_aa: CAWSNQGKYEQYF
cdr3_nt: TGTGCCTGGAGTAATCAGGGCAAATACGAGCAGTACTTC

clone_size: .
d_call: .
v_call: TRBV5-8
j_call: TRBJ2-6
cdr3_aa: CASSFRALGANVLTF
cdr3_nt: TGTGCCAGCAGCTTCAGGGCACTGGGGGCCAACGTCCTGACTTTC

clone_size: .
d_call: .
v_call: TRBV10-3
j_call: TRBJ2-3
cdr3_aa: CAISETGVLSDTQYF
cdr3_nt: TGTGCCATCAGTGAAACGGGAGTATTATCAGATACGCAGTATTTT

clone_size: .
d_call: .
v_call: TRBV7-8
j_call: TRBJ2-7
cdr3_aa: CASSSYSGSSYEQYF
cdr3_nt: TGTGCCAGCAGCTCGTATAGCGGCTCCTCCTACGAGCAGTACTTC

clone_size: .
d_call: TRBD1
v_call: TRBV7-9
j_call: TRBJ2-5
cdr3_aa: CASSLGQGRVETQYF
cdr3_nt: TGTGCCAGCAGCCTGGGACAGGGGAGGGTAGAGACCCAGTACTTC

clone_size: .
d_call: TRBD2
v_call: TRBV7-9
j_call: TRBJ2-1
cdr3_aa: CASSSGGGVGNEQFF
cdr3_nt: TGTGCCAGCAGCTCTGGCGGGGGGGTGGGCAATGAGCAGTTCTTC

clone_size: once
d_call: .
v_call: TRBV7-9
j_call: TRBJ1-2
cdr3_aa: CASSSNSIDLYGYTF
cdr3_nt: TGTGCCAGCAGCTCGAACAGTATCGACCTCTATGGCTACACCTTC

clone_size: .
d_call: .
v_call: TRBV29-1
j_call: TRBJ2-7
cdr3_aa: CSVVGRNYEQYF
cdr3_nt: TGCAGCGTTGTAGGCAGGAACTACGAGCAGTACTTC